The rows below give T cell receptor beta chains drawn from one sample of a study of T-cell reconstitution after alpha-beta-depleted transplantation in children. Each CDR3 protein is one row after TCRdb ran MiXCR on the PCR reads. The data contain 550,000 to 600,000 distinct CDR3 sequences, roughly 23% of them singletons. The input for sequencing was PBMCs, mostly from graft donor cells, taken 360 days after TCRalphabeta/CD19-depleted stem cell transplant. The receptor set was obtained from a boy less than two years old who had a stem cell transplant for acute myeloid leukemia, so the T cells may come from the graft donor. The CDR3 runs from the conserved cysteine through the conserved F or W. The order of the fields is J gene, D gene, V gene, clone size, CDR3 protein, CDR3 DNA. A D gene is named only where the DNA matches it firmly. The size of a clone is reported for some rows only, either as once, few or many, or as a class for expanded clones.

j_call: TRBJ2-5
d_call: TRBD2
v_call: TRBV11-2
clone_size: once
cdr3_aa: CASSFPPGPLAAETQYF
cdr3_nt: TGTGCCAGCAGCTTCCCTCCCGGGCCACTAGCGGCAGAGACCCAGTACTTC

j_call: TRBJ2-3
d_call: NA
v_call: TRBV2
clone_size: many
cdr3_aa: CASRGHRESYGTDTQYF
cdr3_nt: TGTGCCAGCAGGGGTCACAGGGAGTCTTACGGCACAGATACGCAGTATTTT

j_call: TRBJ1-5
d_call: NA
v_call: TRBV29-1
clone_size: NA
cdr3_aa: CSAPGPSNQPQHF
cdr3_nt: TGCAGCGCCCCGGGACCTAGCAATCAGCCCCAGCATTTT

j_call: TRBJ2-1
d_call: NA
v_call: TRBV7-2
clone_size: few
cdr3_aa: CASSFGLSPYNEQFF
cdr3_nt: TGTGCCAGCAGCTTTGGACTTTCTCCATACAATGAGCAGTTCTTC

j_call: TRBJ2-6
d_call: NA
v_call: TRBV7-3
clone_size: many
cdr3_aa: CASSLRLSGANVLTF
cdr3_nt: TGTGCCAGCAGCTTACGTCTATCTGGGGCCAACGTCCTGACTTTC

j_call: TRBJ2-5
d_call: NA
v_call: TRBV20-1
clone_size: NA
cdr3_aa: CSAPDGGGGETQYF
cdr3_nt: TGCAGTGCCCCGGACGGTGGTGGGGGAGAGACCCAGTACTTC

j_call: TRBJ2-3
d_call: TRBD2
v_call: TRBV7-2
clone_size: NA
cdr3_aa: CASSSGLAADTQYF
cdr3_nt: TGTGCCAGCAGCTCCGGACTAGCCGCAGATACGCAGTATTTT

j_call: TRBJ2-2
d_call: NA
v_call: TRBV18
clone_size: NA
cdr3_aa: CASSPRTFTNTGELFF
cdr3_nt: TGTGCCAGCTCCCCCAGGACTTTCACCAACACCGGGGAGCTGTTTTTT

j_call: TRBJ2-7
d_call: NA
v_call: TRBV20-1
clone_size: many
cdr3_aa: CSARWGYEQYF
cdr3_nt: TGCAGTGCTAGATGGGGATACGAGCAGTACTTC

j_call: TRBJ2-5
d_call: NA
v_call: TRBV6-5
clone_size: few
cdr3_aa: CASSYFGQGKETQYF
cdr3_nt: TGTGCCAGCAGTTACTTCGGGCAGGGAAAAGAGACCCAGTACTTC

j_call: TRBJ1-2
d_call: NA
v_call: TRBV20-1
clone_size: many
cdr3_aa: CSAPTAQGSYGYTF
cdr3_nt: TGCAGTGCCCCGACGGCCCAGGGATCCTATGGCTACACCTTC

j_call: TRBJ2-1
d_call: TRBD2
v_call: TRBV5-6
clone_size: NA
cdr3_aa: CASSFPAGGRNEQFF
cdr3_nt: TGTGCCAGCAGCTTCCCAGCGGGGGGGCGGAATGAGCAGTTCTTC

j_call: TRBJ2-3
d_call: TRBD2
v_call: TRBV20-1
clone_size: NA
cdr3_aa: CSALAGGPPDTQYF
cdr3_nt: TGCAGTGCTCTAGCGGGGGGGCCTCCAGATACGCAGTATTTT

j_call: TRBJ2-1
d_call: NA
v_call: TRBV4-3
clone_size: NA
cdr3_aa: CASSQVAGPSYNEQFF
cdr3_nt: TGCGCCAGCAGCCAAGTGGCAGGGCCCTCCTACAATGAGCAGTTCTTC

j_call: TRBJ2-3
d_call: NA
v_call: TRBV5-1
clone_size: NA
cdr3_aa: CASTPMGDTRTDTQYF
cdr3_nt: TGCGCCAGCACCCCAATGGGGGACACGCGCACAGATACGCAGTATTTT

j_call: TRBJ1-1
d_call: NA
v_call: TRBV5-1
clone_size: NA
cdr3_aa: CASSMPDRPFAEAFF
cdr3_nt: TGCGCCAGCAGCATGCCTGACAGGCCGTTTGCTGAAGCTTTCTTT

j_call: TRBJ2-1
d_call: NA
v_call: TRBV6-2/TRBV6-3
clone_size: many
cdr3_aa: CASSYRRAYEQFF
cdr3_nt: TGTGCCAGCAGTTACCGGAGGGCTTATGAGCAGTTCTTC

j_call: TRBJ2-5
d_call: NA
v_call: TRBV20-1
clone_size: many
cdr3_aa: CSARGLDRFKETQYF
cdr3_nt: TGCAGTGCTAGAGGTTTAGACAGGTTCAAAGAGACCCAGTACTTC

j_call: TRBJ2-7
d_call: NA
v_call: TRBV20-1
clone_size: NA
cdr3_aa: CSARDDTYEQYF
cdr3_nt: TGCAGTGCTAGAGATGACACCTACGAGCAGTACTTC

j_call: TRBJ1-1
d_call: NA
v_call: TRBV28
clone_size: few
cdr3_aa: CASSLWRMNTEAFF
cdr3_nt: TGTGCCAGCAGTTTATGGAGAATGAACACTGAAGCTTTCTTT

j_call: TRBJ2-1
d_call: NA
v_call: TRBV4-1
clone_size: NA
cdr3_aa: CASSVPGGNEQFF
cdr3_nt: TGCGCCAGCAGCGTTCCAGGTGGCAATGAGCAGTTCTTC

j_call: TRBJ2-2
d_call: NA
v_call: TRBV5-1
clone_size: many
cdr3_aa: CASSPSGINTGELFF
cdr3_nt: TGCGCCAGCAGCCCGAGTGGGATTAACACCGGGGAGCTGTTTTTT

j_call: TRBJ2-1
d_call: TRBD1
v_call: TRBV28
clone_size: NA
cdr3_aa: CASSLWRDRVGNEQFF
cdr3_nt: TGTGCCAGCAGTTTGTGGAGGGACAGGGTAGGCAATGAGCAGTTCTTC

j_call: TRBJ2-2
d_call: TRBD1
v_call: TRBV20-1
clone_size: many
cdr3_aa: CSATTDRGNTGELFF
cdr3_nt: TGCAGTGCTACCACGGACAGGGGGAACACCGGGGAGCTGTTTTTT

j_call: TRBJ2-1
d_call: NA
v_call: TRBV29-1
clone_size: NA
cdr3_aa: CSVGGGVRGLEQFF
cdr3_nt: TGCAGCGTTGGGGGGGGGGTCAGGGGCCTCGAGCAGTTCTTC

j_call: TRBJ2-3
d_call: TRBD2
v_call: TRBV7-2
clone_size: NA
cdr3_aa: CASSPQRGPDTQYF
cdr3_nt: TGTGCCAGCAGCCCTCAGCGGGGGCCAGATACGCAGTATTTT

j_call: TRBJ2-3
d_call: TRBD2
v_call: TRBV20-1
clone_size: many
cdr3_aa: CSASTSGGAFRADTQYF
cdr3_nt: TGCAGTGCTAGTACTAGCGGGGGGGCGTTTAGGGCAGATACGCAGTATTTT

j_call: TRBJ2-5
d_call: NA
v_call: TRBV2
clone_size: NA
cdr3_aa: CASKSGGRAKFETQYF
cdr3_nt: TGTGCCAGCAAGTCTGGGGGCCGCGCCAAGTTTGAGACCCAGTACTTC

j_call: TRBJ2-2
d_call: TRBD1
v_call: TRBV6-2/TRBV6-3
clone_size: few
cdr3_aa: CATSSGTAFSNTGELFF
cdr3_nt: TGTGCCACCAGCTCGGGGACAGCTTTTTCGAACACCGGGGAGCTGTTTTTT

j_call: TRBJ1-4
d_call: NA
v_call: TRBV6-1
clone_size: few
cdr3_aa: CASSEDGGPIRELFF
cdr3_nt: TGTGCCAGCAGTGAAGACGGCGGCCCAATTCGAGAACTGTTTTTT

j_call: TRBJ1-1
d_call: NA
v_call: TRBV27
clone_size: few
cdr3_aa: CASSPRGALIPEAFF
cdr3_nt: TGTGCCAGCAGCCCCCGGGGGGCGCTAATCCCTGAAGCTTTCTTT

j_call: TRBJ2-2
d_call: TRBD1
v_call: TRBV18
clone_size: few
cdr3_aa: CASSRQGVLTGELFF
cdr3_nt: TGTGCCAGCTCACGACAGGGAGTCCTCACCGGGGAGCTGTTTTTT

j_call: TRBJ1-6
d_call: NA
v_call: TRBV5-1
clone_size: many
cdr3_aa: CASSFHPDTRENSPLHF
cdr3_nt: TGCGCCAGCAGCTTCCACCCGGACACCAGAGAGAATTCACCCCTCCACTTT

j_call: TRBJ1-1
d_call: NA
v_call: TRBV28
clone_size: many
cdr3_aa: CASTVNTEAFF
cdr3_nt: TGTGCCAGCACGGTGAACACTGAAGCTTTCTTT

j_call: TRBJ1-4
d_call: TRBD1
v_call: TRBV20-1
clone_size: many
cdr3_aa: CSARGQGETTNEKLFF
cdr3_nt: TGCAGTGCTCGCGGACAGGGGGAAACAACTAATGAAAAACTGTTTTTT